These 24 T cell receptor beta chains were all obtained from the same sample, sequenced in a study of CD8 T cells in Susac syndrome. RNA, at roughly 0.5 to 1 ug, was reverse transcribed with random hexamers. TCRdb independently ran MiXCR on the immunoSEQ multiplex PCR reads; one entry per CDR3 protein. The data hold hundreds of thousands of distinct CDR3 sequences, with about 96% observed a single time. Input material: CD4+ T cells from PBMCs. Receptor source: a human donor with Susac syndrome.

In its sample, this clonotype was seen once. This chain connects TRBV29-1 to TRBJ1-4, with no clear D. The V gene's germline CDR1 is SQVTM and CDR2 ANQGSEA. The CDR3 runs to 10 residues. V was shortened by 7 bases and J by 5 bases, with 5 bases between the two germline ends. The CDR3 sequence is CSATNEKLFF. As DNA, the CDR3 is TGCAGCGCCACGAATGAAAAACTGTTTTTT.

The chain recombines TRBV30 with TRBJ1-5; the match to TRBD1 covers 7 bases. Germline-derived CDR1 and CDR2 are GTSNPN and SVGIG (reference sequence). The junction had 10 bases not matched to a gene; V was cut back by 5 bases and J by 3 bases. This CDR3 contains 15 residues. CDR3 in DNA: TGTGCCTGGTGCCCCTCGGACAGGAACAATCAGCCCCAGCATTTT. Translated, it gives CAWCPSDRNNQPQHF.

This sequence joins TRBV9 and TRBJ1-1, with D possibly matching TRBD1 (5 bases). Trimming left V 0 bases short and J 6 bases short, with 27 bases between. The V gene's germline CDR1 is SGDLS and CDR2 YYNGEE. The CDR3 has 19 amino acids. The CDR3 sequence is CASSVGIWTSSLLGAEAFF. The CDR3 nucleotides read TGTGCCAGCAGCGTAGGTATTTGGACAAGCTCTTTGTTGGGTGCTGAAGCTTTCTTT.

In this sample, this clonotype turned up once. The genes are TRBV30 and TRBJ1-3, with unresolved D. This CDR3 is built from 12 residues. Germline V gene data show CDR1 as GTSNPN and CDR2 as SVGIG (reference sequence). The V and J ends lost 0 bases and 4 bases respectively, with 4 bases between them. Here the CDR3 DNA reads TGTGCCTGGAGTGTAGCCGGAAACACCATATATTTT. This sequence encodes CAWSVAGNTIYF.

V is TRBV20-1 and J is TRBJ1-1; D possibly corresponds to TRBD1 (6 bases). The CDR3 has 14 residues. In germline, CDR1 is DFQATT, CDR2 SNEGSKA (reference sequence). Between the trimmed V and J ends, which lost 2 bases and 2 bases, there was a span of 12 bases. In nucleotides, the CDR3 is TGCAGTGCTAGAAACGGGGGGCGTAACACTGAAGCTTTCTTT. Residues: CSARNGGRNTEAFF.

The V gene is TRBV29-1, the J gene TRBJ1-1, with 8 bases that match TRBD1. The germline gives CDR1 SQVTM, CDR2 ANQGSEA. The CDR3 is made up of 13 amino acids. After removal of 3 bases from V and 7 bases from J, the junction contained 7 bases not matched to a gene. The CDR3 is CSVERQGMNEAFF. The CDR3 DNA sequence: TGCAGCGTTGAGAGACAGGGGATGAATGAAGCTTTCTTT.

The CDR3 spells CASSLSETDTQYF. The CDR3 DNA reads as TGTGCCAGCAGCCTCTCTGAGACAGATACGCAGTATTTT. J is TRBJ2-3 and V is TRBV4-2; D remains unclear. Germline V lookup: CDR1 LGHNA, CDR2 YNFKEQ. CDR3 length: 13 residues. The germline V and J ends were trimmed by 4 bases and 3 bases, with 8 bases remaining between them.

This sequence joins TRBV19 and TRBJ1-5, with D unclear. With 10 bases removed from V and 7 bases from J, the gap between germline ends came to 23 bases. The CDR3 has 15 residues. The germline gives CDR1 LNHDA, CDR2 SQIVND (reference sequence). DNA for the CDR3: TGTGCCACCAGTCCGGAGGGCACGGAAAGGCAGCCCCAGCATTTT. Translated, it gives CATSPEGTERQPQHF. Complete variable domain (other parts from reference TRBV19 and TRBJ1-5): DGGITQSPKYLFRKEGQNVTLSCEQNLNHDAMYWYRQDPGQGLRLIYYSQIVNDFQKGDIAEGYSVSREKKESFPLTVTSAQKNPTAFYLCATSPEGTERQPQHFGDGTRLSIL.

Only one count was recorded for this clonotype. This chain joins TRBV12-3 or TRBV12-4 and TRBJ2-2, with 12 bases fitting TRBD1. V lost 6 bases and J lost 4; bases outside the gene matches: 9. The CDR3 sequence is 17 residues long. CDR3 residues: CASRNAGQGARTGELFF. The CDR3 DNA reads as TGTGCCAGCAGAAACGCGGGACAGGGGGCGCGCACCGGGGAGCTGTTTTTT.

The J gene is TRBJ2-7, the V gene TRBV20-1; D might be TRBD2 (7 bases). V was pared by 3 bases and J by 1 base, with 10 bases between. Germline V gene data show CDR1 as DFQATT and CDR2 as SNEGSKA (reference sequence). CDR3 length: 13 residues. The CDR3 spells CSASRGGSYEQYF. In DNA, the CDR3 is TGCAGTGCTAGCAGGGGAGGGTCCTACGAGCAGTACTTC.

J is TRBJ2-5 and V is TRBV4-1, with TRBD1 matching 8 bases. The CDR3 is 18 amino acids. Looked up from germline, CDR1 is MGHRA and CDR2 is YSYEKL. The V gene end was trimmed by 0 bases and the J gene end by 1 base; junction bases not matched to a gene: 10. The DNA of the CDR3 is TGCGCCAGCAGCCAAGAGTACCTCAGGGGGCGAGTCCAAGAGACCCAGTACTTC. Its translation is CASSQEYLRGRVQETQYF.

This clonotype was seen a few times. This chain joins TRBV18 and TRBJ1-5; 11 nucleotides agree with TRBD1. Trimming removed 5 bases from V and 5 bases from J; junction bases left unmatched: 5. The V gene's germline CDR1 is KGHSH and CDR2 LQKENI. This CDR3 region has 15 residues. CDR3 residues: CASSSGQGAHQPQHF. CDR3 nucleotide sequence: TGTGCCAGCTCATCAGGACAGGGGGCACATCAGCCCCAGCATTTT. Filled out from reference TRBV18 and TRBJ1-5, the complete variable domain reads NAGVMQNPRHLVRRRGQEARLRCSPMKGHSHVYWYRQLPEEGLKFMVYLQKENIIDESGMPKERFSAEFPKEGPSILRIQQVVRGDSAAYFCASSSGQGAHQPQHFGDGTRLSIL.

The DNA for the CDR3 is TGTGCCAGCAGTGAATGGGTCAAACAGGGGTCGAACACCGGGGAGCTGTTTTTT. Residues: CASSEWVKQGSNTGELFF. The chain combines TRBV25-1 with TRBJ2-2, with 7 bases fitting TRBD1. This CDR3 comprises 18 residues. CDR1 is MGHDK and CDR2 is SYGVNS in the germline V gene. V dropped 1 base and J dropped 0; count of bases not matched to a gene: 8.

The J gene is TRBJ1-1, the V gene TRBV7-9; D is ambiguous. This CDR3 has 15 residues. Per germline, CDR1 SEHNR and CDR2 FQNEAQ (reference sequence). V was shortened by 5 bases and J by 0 bases, with 13 bases between the two germline ends. CDR3 bases: TGTGCCAGCAGCGCCCGGGCCATAATGAACACTGAAGCTTTCTTT. Translated, it gives CASSARAIMNTEAFF.

The chain recombines TRBV29-1 with TRBJ2-7; TRBD1 matches 8 bases. This CDR3 comprises 13 residues. With V trimmed by 6 bases and J by 5 bases, 9 bases remained unmatched. Germline lookup yields CDR1 SQVTM and CDR2 ANQGSEA. The DNA of the CDR3 is TGCAGCGTATCGAGTGGACAGGGCGACGAGCAGTACTTC. Translated: CSVSSGQGDEQYF.

This rearrangement joins TRBV7-9 to TRBJ1-1; tentative D call: TRBD1 (6 bases). The germline V and J ends were trimmed by 7 bases and 11 bases, with 20 bases remaining between them. The CDR3 spans 13 residues. CDR1 is SEHNR, CDR2 FQNEAQ, per germline (reference sequence). The CDR3 here is CASIEGGGQKAFF. As DNA, the CDR3 is TGTGCCAGCATCGAGGGTGGGGGACAAAAGGCTTTCTTT.

The genes are TRBV5-1 and TRBJ2-4; weak D call: TRBD2 (6 bases). The germline CDR1 and CDR2 sequences are SGHRS and YFSETQ. The CDR3 has 16 residues. The V end was cut by 4 bases, the J end by 0 bases, with 14 bases between. The CDR3 nucleotides are TGCGCCAGCAGCAACGGGACTCTCATAGCCAAAAACATTCAGTACTTC. It yields the protein CASSNGTLIAKNIQYF. The whole variable domain, filled in from reference TRBV5-1 and TRBJ2-4, reads KAGVTQTPRYLIKTRGQQVTLSCSPISGHRSVSWYQQTPGQGLQFLFEYFSETQRNKGNFPGRFSGRQFSNSRSEMNVSTLELGDSALYLCASSNGTLIAKNIQYFGAGTRLSVL.

The V gene is TRBV30, the J gene TRBJ1-4, with TRBD1 as a possible D gene (6 bases). CDR1 is GTSNPN and CDR2 is SVGIG in the germline V gene (reference sequence). CDR3 size: 13 residues. Trimming took 5 bases from V and 8 from J, leaving 15 bases between them. CDR3: CAWFPGTPEKLFF. Written as DNA, the CDR3 is TGTGCCTGGTTCCCGGGGACACCCGAAAAACTGTTTTTT.

The genes are TRBV20-1 and TRBJ1-5, with D possibly matching TRBD1 (5 bases). CDR1 and CDR2 (germline): DFQATT, SNEGSKA (reference sequence). V gave up 1 base and J gave up 0 bases, with 13 bases separating them. This CDR3 region has 16 residues. The chain's CDR3 is CSARVPGRASNQPQHF. The DNA for the CDR3 is TGCAGTGCTAGAGTGCCGGGACGGGCTAGCAATCAGCCCCAGCATTTT.

V usage is TRBV29-1 and J usage is TRBJ2-7; D remains unclear. Trimming pared 5 bases from V and 2 bases from J, leaving 7 bases between. Looked up from germline, CDR1 is SQVTM and CDR2 is ANQGSEA. CDR3 length equals 11 residues. The CDR3 DNA follows: TGCAGCGTTTACAAAACCTACGAGCAGTACTTC. Amino acids: CSVYKTYEQYF.

The rearrangement links TRBV24-1 to TRBJ2-6; 7 bases agree with TRBD1. V trimming: 5 bases; J trimming: 2 bases; junction bases outside the gene matches: 11. Germline CDR1 reads KGHDR; CDR2 reads SFDVKD. This CDR3 is built from 18 residues. CDR3 DNA sequence: TGTGCCACCAGTGGGTTTACTACAGGGGCGGCTGGGGCCAACGTCCTGACTTTC. The encoded protein is CATSGFTTGAAGANVLTF.

The chain combines TRBV18 with TRBJ2-7, with D tentatively TRBD1 (6 bases). Trimming cost V 3 bases and J 3 bases, with 12 bases left between them. Germline V gene sequence: CDR1 KGHSH, CDR2 LQKENI. This CDR3 is 14 amino acids long. In DNA form, the CDR3 reads TGTGCCAGCTCACCGAATGAACAGGGCTACGAGCAGTACTTC. Its translation: CASSPNEQGYEQYF. The full variable domain, in which reference TRBV18 and TRBJ2-7 provide the parts outside the CDR3, is NAGVMQNPRHLVRRRGQEARLRCSPMKGHSHVYWYRQLPEEGLKFMVYLQKENIIDESGMPKERFSAEFPKEGPSILRIQQVVRGDSAAYFCASSPNEQGYEQYFGPGTRLTVT.

CDR3 DNA sequence: TGCAGTGCTAGAGATCACGGGGGGAGGAATCAGCCCCAGCATTTT. Its translation is CSARDHGGRNQPQHF. J is TRBJ1-5 and V is TRBV20-1; maybe TRBD1 (5 bases). Germline CDR1 is DFQATT and CDR2 is SNEGSKA (reference sequence). V gave up 0 bases and J gave up 4 bases, with 13 bases separating them. The CDR3 sequence is 15 residues long.

The chain combines TRBV3-1 with TRBJ1-1; D gene unclear. Trimming cost V 0 bases and J 0 bases, with 8 bases left between them. This CDR3 is built from 15 residues. CDR1 is LGHDT and CDR2 is YNNKEL in the germline V gene (reference sequence). The CDR3 coding sequence is TGTGCCAGCAGCCAAGAATACAGCCTGAACACTGAAGCTTTCTTT. It translates to CASSQEYSLNTEAFF.